One and the same sample provided the 32 T cell receptor beta chains below, sequenced in a study of T cell repertoires in ileal Crohn's disease. The time point here: inflamed ileum from the surgical specimen. The data were produced by immunoSEQ multiplex PCR, yet TCRdb's version contains in-frame clones alone and is incomplete. The sample lists about 16,000 clones; more than 85% were seen once. Sample: ileal tissue. Receptors were obtained from an adult with Crohn's disease.

CDR3 sequence reads: CASSPGQVNTYEQYF. The CDR3 region has the DNA TGTGCCAGCTCCCCAGGACAGGTGAATACCTACGAGCAGTACTTC. The V gene is TRBV18, the J gene TRBJ2-7, with TRBD1 identical over 7 bases. Looked up from germline, CDR1 is KGHSH and CDR2 is LQKENI. CDR3 length: 15 residues. Germline trimming cut 6 bases from V and 2 bases from J; bases unmatched to any gene: 10.

The chain employs TRBV18 and TRBJ1-4; 8 bases agree with TRBD1. The CDR3 is 15 amino acids. J was trimmed by 8 bases and V by 4 bases; bases with no gene match: 9. The germline V gene encodes CDR1 KGHSH and CDR2 LQKENI. The CDR3 DNA sequence: TGTGCCAGCTCACAGTCCCCGGACAGGGCCGAAAAACTGTTTTTT. Translated: CASSQSPDRAEKLFF.

The V gene is TRBV5-6, the J gene TRBJ1-5; D unresolved. This CDR3 region has 16 residues. Germline-derived CDR1 and CDR2 are SGHDT and YYEEEE. The V gene lost 0 bases and the J gene lost 3 bases, with 13 bases spanning the gap. The chain's CDR3 is CASSLGFLGINQPQHF. In nucleotides, the CDR3 is TGTGCCAGCAGCTTGGGATTTTTGGGGATCAATCAGCCCCAGCATTTT.

The chain uses TRBV18 and TRBJ1-1, with a possible D match to TRBD1 (5 bases). Trimming shortened V by 3 bases and J by 3 bases, and 11 bases separated the two germline ends. The germline gives CDR1 KGHSH, CDR2 LQKENI. This CDR3 is built from 14 residues. The CDR3 nucleotides read TGTGCCAGCTCACCCTCGGGAGGGGACACTGAAGCTTTCTTT. This sequence encodes CASSPSGGDTEAFF. The variable domain in full, completed from reference TRBV18 and TRBJ1-1, reads NAGVMQNPRHLVRRRGQEARLRCSPMKGHSHVYWYRQLPEEGLKFMVYLQKENIIDESGMPKERFSAEFPKEGPSILRIQQVVRGDSAAYFCASSPSGGDTEAFFGQGTRLTVV.

J is TRBJ2-5 and V is TRBV11-2; 7 bases fit TRBD1. The germline gives CDR1 SGHAT, CDR2 FQNNGV. This CDR3 is built from 15 residues. J was trimmed by 4 bases and V by 5 bases; bases with no gene match: 10. Here the CDR3 DNA reads TGTGCCAGCAGCCCGTCGGGCAGGGGGATAGAGACCCAGTACTTC. This sequence encodes CASSPSGRGIETQYF. Supplemented by reference TRBV11-2 and TRBJ2-5, the full variable domain reads EAGVAQSPRYKIIEKRQSVAFWCNPISGHATLYWYQQILGQGPKLLIQFQNNGVVDDSQLPKDRFSAERLKGVDSTLKIQPAKLEDSAVYLCASSPSGRGIETQYFGPGTRLLVL.

The CDR3: CASSFPGNTGELFF. The CDR3 nucleotides are TGTGCCAGCAGCTTTCCCGGGAACACCGGGGAGCTGTTTTTT. The chain carries TRBV11-3 and TRBJ2-2; D is unclear. This CDR3 contains 14 residues. V was trimmed by 3 bases and J by 1 base, leaving 6 bases between them. Germline V lookup: CDR1 SGHNT, CDR2 YENEEA.

The chain links TRBV28 to TRBJ2-1; 12 positions agree with TRBD2. J lost 2 bases, V lost 3 bases, and 5 bases had no gene match. The CDR3 spans 17 residues. Germline V gives CDR1 MDHEN, CDR2 SYDVKM. The CDR3 protein is CASSFPGLAGPYNEQFF. The CDR3, as DNA: TGTGCCAGCAGTTTCCCCGGACTAGCGGGGCCCTACAATGAGCAGTTCTTC.

The chain joins TRBV5-1 to TRBJ1-1; the D gene is possibly TRBD1 (5 bases). There are 13 residues in the CDR3. V shed 4 bases and J shed 8 bases, with 15 bases lying between them. CDR1 SGHRS and CDR2 YFSETQ come from the germline V gene. The CDR3 loop is CASSPSDTAEAFF. The DNA for the CDR3 is TGCGCCAGCAGCCCTTCGGACACCGCAGAAGCTTTCTTT.

The genes are TRBV30 and TRBJ1-4; perhaps TRBD1 as D (5 bases). The CDR3 spans 14 residues. V lost 0 bases, J lost 5 bases, and 10 bases lay in between. The germline CDR1 and CDR2 sequences are GTSNPN and SVGIG (reference sequence). The CDR3 DNA reads as TGTGCCTGGAGTGTAGGGGCAGGGAATGAAAAACTGTTTTTT. Translated, it gives CAWSVGAGNEKLFF. Full variable domain (outside the CDR3, taken from reference TRBV30 and TRBJ1-4): SQTIHQWPATLVQPVGSPLSLECTVEGTSNPNLYWYRQAAGRGLQLLFYSVGIGQISSEVPQNLSASRPQDRQFILSSKKLLLSDSGFYLCAWSVGAGNEKLFFGSGTQLSVL.

This clone turned up a few times. The chain combines TRBV5-4 with TRBJ1-1, with unresolved D. The CDR3 contains 14 residues. In germline, CDR1 is SGHNT, CDR2 YYREEE (reference sequence). The V end was cut by 4 bases, the J end by 0 bases, with 10 bases between. CDR3 region: CASSLDRMNTEAFF. In nucleotides, the CDR3 is TGTGCCAGCAGCCTTGATCGCATGAACACTGAAGCTTTCTTT.

The rearrangement uses TRBV5-4 and TRBJ2-7; no firm D call. This CDR3 is built from 12 residues. The germline CDR1 and CDR2 sequences are SGHNT and YYREEE (reference sequence). V lost 0 bases and J 6 bases, leaving 7 bases between the germline ends. The CDR3 DNA reads TGTGCCAGCAGCTTGGTTGGCGGCGAGCAGTACTTC. Translation: CASSLVGGEQYF.

This chain links TRBV5-4 with TRBJ2-1; D is unclear. The CDR3 has 15 residues. Germline V CDR1 and CDR2: SGHNT, YYREEE (reference sequence). Trimming shortened V by 0 bases and J by 0 bases, and 7 bases separated the two germline ends. The CDR3 nucleotides read TGTGCCAGCAGCTTGGCCAGGAGCTCCTACAATGAGCAGTTCTTC. Translation: CASSLARSSYNEQFF.

The chain combines TRBV7-9 with TRBJ1-5, with TRBD1 as a possible D gene (5 bases). This CDR3 has 14 amino acids. CDR1 is SEHNR, CDR2 FQNEAQ, per germline (reference sequence). V dropped 6 bases and J dropped 4 bases, with 13 bases sitting between them. The CDR3 bases are TGTGCCAGCAGTCGAGGGGCCGGGAATCAGCCCCAGCATTTT. Translation: CASSRGAGNQPQHF.

The chain links TRBV7-2 to TRBJ2-5; D call uncertain. This CDR3 is 16 amino acids long. V dropped 1 base and J dropped 1 base, with 13 bases sitting between them. CDR1 is SGHTA and CDR2 is FQGNSA in the germline V gene. CDR3 protein: CASSLGADAAQETQYF. The CDR3 DNA sequence: TGTGCCAGCAGCTTAGGGGCGGATGCCGCCCAAGAGACCCAGTACTTC.

CDR3 bases: TGCAGTGGTCGACGGCAAGACGAGCAGTTCTTC. The encoded protein is CSGRRQDEQFF. The chain has TRBV20-1 and TRBJ2-1; no clear D. This CDR3 is built from 11 residues. The V gene's germline CDR1 is DFQATT and CDR2 SNEGSKA (reference sequence). V lost 7 bases to trimming and J lost 10 bases, with 14 bases between them.

The CDR3 protein is CASSSRGYLNTDTQYF. CDR3 DNA: TGTGCCAGCAGCTCCCGGGGTTACCTTAACACAGATACGCAGTATTTT. The V and J genes are TRBV9 and TRBJ2-3, with D perhaps matching TRBD2 (5 bases). The CDR3 sequence is 16 residues long. Trimming took off 4 bases at V and 2 bases at J, with 17 bases between the two ends. Looked up from germline, CDR1 is SGDLS and CDR2 is YYNGEE.

The chain combines TRBV29-1 with TRBJ1-2; the D gene is possibly TRBD1 (6 bases). Germline V gene lookup returns CDR1 SQVTM and CDR2 ANQGSEA. The length of the CDR3 is 13 residues. Deletions cut 4 bases from V and 2 bases from J, with 11 bases between. CDR3 in DNA: TGCAGCGTTGTTAACAGGGAAAACTATGGCTACACCTTC. Residues: CSVVNRENYGYTF.

The chain uses TRBV5-4 and TRBJ2-7, with 8 bases that match TRBD1. CDR1 and CDR2 (germline): SGHNT, YYREEE (reference sequence). The CDR3 runs to 14 residues. The V and J ends lost 3 bases and 4 bases, in that order; junction bases with no gene match: 6. CDR3 bases: TGTGCCAGCAGCTCCAGGACAGGGTTATACGAGCAGTACTTC. It encodes CASSSRTGLYEQYF.

The rearrangement uses TRBV29-1 and TRBJ2-2; D is perhaps TRBD2 (5 bases). The CDR3 extends over 13 amino acids. CDR1 and CDR2 from the germline V gene are SQVTM and ANQGSEA. The V gene lost 2 bases and the J gene lost 4 bases, with 8 bases spanning the gap. The CDR3 loop reads CSVERGVTGELFF. The CDR3 DNA reads TGCAGCGTTGAACGGGGAGTCACCGGGGAGCTGTTTTTT.

About this clone itself: At one boundary the junction diverges from the germline segment, which might be a read error. The rearrangement links TRBV7-7 to TRBJ2-5, with D possibly being TRBD1 (5 bases). The V gene's germline CDR1 is SSHAT and CDR2 FNYEAQ (reference sequence). This CDR3 is built from 13 residues. The CDR3 bases are TGTGCTAGCAGCTTAGGGGTTCTAGAGACCCAGTACTTC. Translated, it gives CASSLGVLETQYF.

The V gene is TRBV5-1, the J gene TRBJ2-4; D gene unclear. The V end lost 4 bases, the J end lost 0 bases, and 8 bases lay between the germline ends. The CDR3 runs 14 residues. Germline CDR1 and CDR2: SGHRS and YFSETQ. In DNA, the CDR3 is TGCGCCAGCAGCCTGGAACGAGCCAAAAACATTCAGTACTTC. This encodes CASSLERAKNIQYF.

The chain combines TRBV10-3 with TRBJ2-1, with TRBD1 identical over 9 bases. The germline CDR1 and CDR2 sequences are ENHRY and SYGVKD. The CDR3 consists of 14 residues. V shed 9 bases, J shed 4 bases, and the junction held 7 bases outside the gene matches. The CDR3 DNA sequence: TGTGCCATTGGGCGACAGGGGGGATACAATGAGCAGTTCTTC. Protein sequence: CAIGRQGGYNEQFF.

The CDR3 sequence is CASSSKGDLAKNIQYF. As DNA, the CDR3 is TGTGCCAGCAGCTCCAAGGGGGACCTAGCCAAAAACATTCAGTACTTC. The rearrangement uses TRBV5-4 and TRBJ2-4, with D possibly TRBD1 on 6 matching bases. The CDR3 is 16 amino acids. V was cut by 3 bases and J by 0 bases, with 13 bases left in between. The germline gives CDR1 SGHNT, CDR2 YYREEE (reference sequence).

The chain uses TRBV11-2 and TRBJ2-7; tentatively, D is TRBD1 (6 bases). Trimming cost V 5 bases and J 1 base, with 12 bases left between them. Germline V CDR1 and CDR2: SGHAT, FQNNGV. The CDR3 consists of 14 residues. The CDR3 loop is CASSLKGQSYEQYF. CDR3 DNA: TGTGCCAGCAGCCTTAAAGGACAGTCCTACGAGCAGTACTTC.

V gene TRBV5-1 combines with J gene TRBJ2-1, with 9 bases identical to TRBD1. Germline lookup yields CDR1 SGHRS and CDR2 YFSETQ. The CDR3 consists of 15 residues. Losses at the gene ends were 4 bases for V and 4 bases for J; bases not matched to a gene: 6. The DNA of the CDR3 is TGCGCCAGCAGCGCGGGACAGGGTAATTACAATGAGCAGTTCTTC. This gives the protein CASSAGQGNYNEQFF.

The chain couples TRBV15 to TRBJ2-1, with D perhaps TRBD1 (6 bases). CDR1 is LNHNV and CDR2 is YYDKDF in the germline V gene (reference sequence). There are 16 residues in the CDR3. The V gene lost 1 base and the J gene lost 6 bases, with 16 bases spanning the gap. CDR3 sequence (DNA): TGTGCCACCAGCAGAGGGTGGGCAGGGGTTGGCAATGAGCAGTTCTTC. The encoded protein is CATSRGWAGVGNEQFF. The variable domain in full, completed from reference TRBV15 and TRBJ2-1, reads DAMVIQNPRYQVTQFGKPVTLSCSQTLNHNVMYWYQQKSSQAPKLLFHYYDKDFNNEADTPDNFQSRRPNTSFCFLDIRSPGLGDTAMYLCATSRGWAGVGNEQFFGPGTRLTVL.

This chain connects TRBV7-2 to TRBJ1-2; D is possibly TRBD1 (5 bases). Germline V gene lookup returns CDR1 SGHTA and CDR2 FQGNSA. The CDR3 is made up of 15 amino acids. Trimming cost V 1 base and J 7 bases, with 16 bases left between them. The CDR3 region is CASSLDRARDSGYTF. The DNA for the CDR3 is TGTGCCAGCAGCTTAGATCGGGCCAGGGACTCTGGCTACACCTTC.

This rearrangement joins TRBV5-4 to TRBJ2-5; 7 bases are a match to TRBD1. The CDR3 has 16 amino acids. Germline V gene sequence: CDR1 SGHNT, CDR2 YYREEE (reference sequence). V shed 4 bases, J shed 4 bases, and the junction held 13 bases outside the gene matches. The CDR3 loop is CASSASYGTVRETQYF. The CDR3 DNA reads TGTGCCAGCAGCGCTAGCTATGGGACAGTTCGAGAGACCCAGTACTTC.

This clone was recorded a few times. The CDR3 loop is CASRQEPLDTQYF. The CDR3 DNA follows: TGCGCCAGCAGACAGGAGCCTTTAGATACGCAGTATTTT. The chain recombines TRBV5-1 with TRBJ2-3, with D possibly TRBD1 on 5 matching bases. The germline V gene has CDR1 SGHRS and CDR2 YFSETQ. Trimming removed 5 bases from V and 5 bases from J, with 12 bases in between. The CDR3 contains 13 residues.

The sample holds one count of this clone. The chain's CDR3 is CASSGVNNEQFF. The CDR3 DNA follows: TGTGCCAGCAGTGGGGTGAACAATGAGCAGTTCTTC. V is TRBV28 and J is TRBJ2-1; D uncertain. There are 12 residues in the CDR3. The germline CDR1 and CDR2 sequences are MDHEN and SYDVKM. V was clipped by 5 bases and J by 5 bases, with 7 bases between them.

The rearrangement uses TRBV19 and TRBJ2-4; weak D call: TRBD2 (6 bases). Germline loops: CDR1 LNHDA, CDR2 SQIVND (reference sequence). Trimming cost V 2 bases and J 1 base, with 15 bases left between them. This CDR3 is built from 17 residues. Written as DNA, the CDR3 is TGTGCCAGTAGTATACCGCCGCTAGCGAGGGCCAAAAACATTCAGTACTTC. Translated: CASSIPPLARAKNIQYF.

This clone came up once. CDR3 in amino acids: CASSFRFQGEETQYF. The CDR3 bases are TGTGCCAGCAGCTTCCGCTTTCAGGGGGAAGAGACCCAGTACTTC. This sequence joins TRBV5-4 and TRBJ2-5, with TRBD1 identical over 7 bases. J was trimmed by 3 bases and V by 2 bases; bases with no gene match: 7. CDR3 length: 15 residues. The germline gives CDR1 SGHNT, CDR2 YYREEE (reference sequence).